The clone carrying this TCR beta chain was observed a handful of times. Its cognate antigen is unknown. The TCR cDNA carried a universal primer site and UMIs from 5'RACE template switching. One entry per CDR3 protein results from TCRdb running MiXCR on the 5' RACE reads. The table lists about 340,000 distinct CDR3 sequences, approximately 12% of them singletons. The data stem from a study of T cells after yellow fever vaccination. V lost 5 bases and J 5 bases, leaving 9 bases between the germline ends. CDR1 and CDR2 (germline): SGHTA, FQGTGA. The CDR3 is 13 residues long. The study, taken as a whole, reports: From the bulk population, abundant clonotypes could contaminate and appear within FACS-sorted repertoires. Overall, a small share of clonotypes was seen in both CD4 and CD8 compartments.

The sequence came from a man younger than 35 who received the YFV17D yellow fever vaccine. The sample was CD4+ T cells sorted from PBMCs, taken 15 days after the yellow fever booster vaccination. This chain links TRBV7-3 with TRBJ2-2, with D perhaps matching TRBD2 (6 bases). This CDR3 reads CASSERGTGELFF. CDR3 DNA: TGTGCCAGCAGCGAACGGGGGACCGGGGAGCTGTTTTTT.